These T cell receptor beta chains were read from a single sample in a study of blood T cells in healthy people across ages. TCRdb itself ran the 5' RACE reads through MiXCR, one entry per CDR3 protein. The table lists over a million distinct CDR3 sequences, 40% to 50% of them singletons. Sequenced material: blood. Receptor source: an older woman in good health. CDR3s include the opening cysteine and the closing phenylalanine or tryptophan. A D gene is named only where the DNA matches it firmly. The size field is filled for only some rows; it gives once, few, many or a size class.

d_gene	v_gene	j_gene	abundance	CDR3aa	CDR3nt
NA	TRBV3-1	TRBJ2-2	NA	CASSHLNTGELFF	TGTGCCAGCAGCCACCTAAACACCGGGGAGCTGTTTTTT
NA	TRBV5-1	TRBJ1-5	NA	CASSLGVDNSNQPQHF	TGCGCCAGCAGCTTGGGTGTGGATAATAGCAATCAGCCCCAGCATTTT
NA	TRBV12-3/TRBV12-4	TRBJ2-5	few	CASTTPEGSLRVQYF	TGTGCCAGCACTACACCCGAGGGGTCCCTACGAGTGCAGTACTTC
NA	TRBV20-1	TRBJ2-3	few	CSAPKDADTQYF	TGCAGTGCTCCAAAGGATGCAGATACGCAGTATTTT
NA	TRBV3-1	TRBJ2-3	NA	CASSHPRDTDTQYF	TGTGCCAGCAGCCACCCAAGGGACACAGATACGCAGTATTTT
NA	TRBV10-3	TRBJ2-7	NA	CAISEPFFSYEQYF	TGTGCCATCAGTGAGCCTTTTTTCTCCTACGAGCAGTACTTC
TRBD1	TRBV20-1	TRBJ1-5	NA	CSAQGDRSQPQHF	TGCAGTGCACAGGGGGACCGGAGTCAGCCCCAGCATTTT
NA	TRBV7-8	TRBJ2-5	NA	CASSLAITRQAPQETQYF	TGTGCCAGCAGCTTAGCGATAACCCGACAGGCCCCCCAAGAGACCCAGTACTTC
NA	TRBV29-1	TRBJ2-1	once	CSLRLIADNEQFF	TGCAGCCTCCGACTTATCGCCGACAATGAGCAGTTCTTC
TRBD1	TRBV5-6	TRBJ2-7	NA	CASSGDRGDEQYF	TGTGCCAGCAGCGGAGACAGGGGCGACGAGCAGTACTTC
TRBD2	TRBV4-1	TRBJ2-7	NA	CASSHPQSGRAGSEQYF	TGCGCCAGCAGCCACCCACAAAGCGGGAGGGCCGGTTCTGAGCAGTACTTC
NA	TRBV28	TRBJ1-2	NA	CASSATGGYTF	TGTGCCAGCAGCGCTACAGGGGGCTACACCTTC
TRBD2	TRBV20-1	TRBJ2-1	few	CSASPIGRAYNEQFF	TGCAGTGCTAGTCCAATTGGGAGGGCCTACAATGAGCAGTTCTTC
NA	TRBV6-1	TRBJ2-3	few	CASRRLGTTDTQYF	TGTGCCAGCAGGCGACTGGGTACAACAGATACGCAGTATTTT
NA	TRBV29-1	TRBJ2-7	NA	CSVEWVDGSYEQYF	TGCAGCGTTGAATGGGTCGACGGATCCTACGAGCAGTACTTC
NA	TRBV6-5	TRBJ2-3	few	CASSVGWGTDTQYF	TGTGCCAGCAGCGTCGGGTGGGGCACAGATACGCAGTATTTT
TRBD2	TRBV30	TRBJ2-7	once	CAWSSGLAGVSYEQYF	TGTGCCTGGAGCTCAGGACTAGCGGGGGTTTCCTACGAGCAGTACTTC
NA	TRBV2	TRBJ2-7	NA	CASSDVGSSYEQYF	TGTGCCAGCAGTGATGTAGGTAGCAGCTACGAGCAGTACTTC
TRBD2	TRBV20-1	TRBJ2-5	NA	CSARDTETSGLREQYF	TGCAGTGCTAGAGATACGGAAACTAGCGGTCTAAGGGAGCAGTACTTC
NA	TRBV6-6	TRBJ2-7	NA	CASSPGTHEQYF	TGTGCCAGCAGCCCGGGGACCCACGAGCAGTACTTC
NA	TRBV7-2	TRBJ2-1	few	CASSLTGSTLDEQFF	TGTGCCAGCAGCTTAACGGGATCTACGTTGGATGAGCAGTTCTTC
NA	TRBV6-1	TRBJ2-1	few	CASSEDMTAGGPRFF	TGTGCCAGCAGTGAAGATATGACAGCTGGAGGGCCCCGGTTCTTC